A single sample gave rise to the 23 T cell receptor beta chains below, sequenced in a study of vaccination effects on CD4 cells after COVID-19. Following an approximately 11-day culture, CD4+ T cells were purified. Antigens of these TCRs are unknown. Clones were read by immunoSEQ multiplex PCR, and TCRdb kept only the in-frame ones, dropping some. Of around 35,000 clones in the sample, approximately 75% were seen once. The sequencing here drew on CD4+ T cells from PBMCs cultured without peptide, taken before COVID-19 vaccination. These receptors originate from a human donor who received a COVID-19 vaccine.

The CDR3 nucleotides are TGTGCCAGCAGCTTGGTGACTAGCGGCCTCAATGAGCAGTTCTTC. It specifies CASSLVTSGLNEQFF. The rearrangement links TRBV5-4 to TRBJ2-1; 9 nucleotides match TRBD2. Germline CDR1 is SGHNT and CDR2 is YYREEE (reference sequence). J was trimmed by 6 bases and V by 0 bases; bases with no gene match: 4. CDR3 length: 15 residues.

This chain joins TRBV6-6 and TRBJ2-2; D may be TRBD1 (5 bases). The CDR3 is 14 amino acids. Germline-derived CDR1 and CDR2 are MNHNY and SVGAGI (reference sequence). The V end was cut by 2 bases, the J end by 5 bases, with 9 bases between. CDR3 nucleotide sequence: TGTGCCAGCAGTTACCCCCCAGGGACCGGGGAGCTGTTTTTT. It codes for CASSYPPGTGELFF.

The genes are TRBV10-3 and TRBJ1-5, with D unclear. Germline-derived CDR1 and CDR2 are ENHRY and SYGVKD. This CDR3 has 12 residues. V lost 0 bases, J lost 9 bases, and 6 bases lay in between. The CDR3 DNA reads TGTGCCATCAGTGAGTCGAAGGGGCCCCAGCATTTT. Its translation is CAISESKGPQHF.

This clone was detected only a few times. The CDR3 DNA is TGTGCCAGCAGCTGGGGACTAGTCGGCGATGAGCAGTTCTTC. Its protein product is CASSWGLVGDEQFF. The chain recombines TRBV5-5 with TRBJ2-1, with TRBD2 matching 8 bases. The CDR3 is 14 residues long. Germline V CDR1 and CDR2: SGHKS, YYEKEE (reference sequence). The V and J ends lost 3 bases and 8 bases, in that order; junction bases with no gene match: 7.

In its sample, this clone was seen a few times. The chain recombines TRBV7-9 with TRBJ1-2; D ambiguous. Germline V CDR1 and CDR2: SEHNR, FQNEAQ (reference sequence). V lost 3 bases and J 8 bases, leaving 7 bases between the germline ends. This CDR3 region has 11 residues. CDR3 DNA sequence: TGTGCCAGCAGCTTTTCCGCGGGCTACACCTTC. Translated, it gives CASSFSAGYTF. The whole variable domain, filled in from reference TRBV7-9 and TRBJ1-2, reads DTGVSQNPRHKITKRGQNVTFRCDPISEHNRLYWYRQTLGQGPEFLTYFQNEAQLEKSRLLSDRFSAERPKGSFSTLEIQRTEQGDSAMYLCASSFSAGYTFGSGTRLTVV.

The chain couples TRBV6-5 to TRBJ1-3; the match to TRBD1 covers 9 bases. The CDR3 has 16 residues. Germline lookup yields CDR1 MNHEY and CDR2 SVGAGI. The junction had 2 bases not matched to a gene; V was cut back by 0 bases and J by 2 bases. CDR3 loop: CASSYSGQGTGNTIYF. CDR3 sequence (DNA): TGTGCCAGCAGTTACTCTGGACAGGGGACTGGAAACACCATATATTTT.

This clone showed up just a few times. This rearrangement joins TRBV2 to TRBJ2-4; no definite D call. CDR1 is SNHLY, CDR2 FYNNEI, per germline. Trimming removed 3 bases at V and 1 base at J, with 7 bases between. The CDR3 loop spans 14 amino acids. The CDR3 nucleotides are TGTGCCAGCAGTGATGGGGTCGCCAAAAACATTCAGTACTTC. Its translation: CASSDGVAKNIQYF. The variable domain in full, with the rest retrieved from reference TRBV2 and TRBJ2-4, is EPEVTQTPSHQVTQMGQEVILRCVPISNHLYFYWYRQILGQKVEFLVSFYNNEISEKSEIFDDQFSVERPDGSNFTLKIRSTKLEDSAMYFCASSDGVAKNIQYFGAGTRLSVL.

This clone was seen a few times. In DNA form, the CDR3 reads TGTGCCAGCAGTGAATCCGGACAGCCTACTCGGACCTTC. Translation: CASSESGQPTRTF. The V and J genes are TRBV6-1 and TRBJ1-2; a weak D match, TRBD1 (6 bases). Deletions cut 2 bases from V and 14 bases from J, with 18 bases between. This CDR3 is 13 amino acids long. The germline V gene has CDR1 MNHNS and CDR2 SASEGT.

CDR3 bases: TGTGCCAGCAGTTTAAGCGGGGCTTCGAACACTGAAGCTTTCTTT. This translates into CASSLSGASNTEAFF. J is TRBJ1-1 and V is TRBV27, with a weak D call TRBD1 (5 bases). Germline V gene data show CDR1 as MNHEY and CDR2 as SMNVEV (reference sequence). The CDR3 consists of 15 residues. Trimming left V 2 bases short and J 1 base short, with 11 bases between.

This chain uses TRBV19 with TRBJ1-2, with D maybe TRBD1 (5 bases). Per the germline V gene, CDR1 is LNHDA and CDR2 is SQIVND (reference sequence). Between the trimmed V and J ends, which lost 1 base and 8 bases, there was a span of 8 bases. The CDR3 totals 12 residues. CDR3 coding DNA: TGTGCCAGTAGTATAGCAGGGAAAGGCTACACCTTC. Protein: CASSIAGKGYTF.

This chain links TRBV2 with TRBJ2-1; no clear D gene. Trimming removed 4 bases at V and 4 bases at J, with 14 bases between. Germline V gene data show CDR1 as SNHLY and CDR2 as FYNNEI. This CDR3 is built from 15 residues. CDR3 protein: CASSGGASRYNEQFF. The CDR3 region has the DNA TGTGCCAGCAGTGGAGGAGCCTCCCGATACAATGAGCAGTTCTTC.

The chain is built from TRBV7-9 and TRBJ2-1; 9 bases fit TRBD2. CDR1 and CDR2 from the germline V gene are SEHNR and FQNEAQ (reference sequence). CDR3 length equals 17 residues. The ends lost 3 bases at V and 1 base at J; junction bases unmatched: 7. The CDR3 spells CASSFAGGPESYNEQFF. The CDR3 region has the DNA TGTGCCAGCAGCTTCGCGGGAGGGCCAGAGTCCTACAATGAGCAGTTCTTC.

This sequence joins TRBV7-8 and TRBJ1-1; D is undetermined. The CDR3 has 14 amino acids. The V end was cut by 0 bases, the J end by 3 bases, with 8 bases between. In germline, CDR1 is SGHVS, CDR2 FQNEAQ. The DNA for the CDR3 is TGTGCCAGCAGCTTAGCCACGGTTTACACTGAAGCTTTCTTT. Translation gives CASSLATVYTEAFF.

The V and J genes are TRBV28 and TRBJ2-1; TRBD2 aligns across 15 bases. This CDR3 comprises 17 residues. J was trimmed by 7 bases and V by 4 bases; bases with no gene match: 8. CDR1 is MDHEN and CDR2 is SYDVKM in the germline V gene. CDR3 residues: CASSSQGLAGGGNEQFF. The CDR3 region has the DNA TGTGCCAGCAGTTCACAGGGACTAGCGGGAGGTGGGAATGAGCAGTTCTTC.

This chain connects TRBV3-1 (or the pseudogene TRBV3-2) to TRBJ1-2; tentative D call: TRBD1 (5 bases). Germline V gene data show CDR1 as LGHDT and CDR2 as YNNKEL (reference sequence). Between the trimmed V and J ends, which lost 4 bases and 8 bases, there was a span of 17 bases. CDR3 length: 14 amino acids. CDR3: CASSPLWGIYGYTF. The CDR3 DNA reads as TGTGCCAGCAGCCCTCTCTGGGGGATCTACGGCTACACCTTC.

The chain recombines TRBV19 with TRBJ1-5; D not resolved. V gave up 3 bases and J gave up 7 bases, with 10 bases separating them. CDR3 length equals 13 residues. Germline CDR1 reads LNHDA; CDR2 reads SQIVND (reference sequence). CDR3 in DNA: TGTGCCAGTAGTATTATCCCGGGACAGCCCCAGCATTTT. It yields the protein CASSIIPGQPQHF. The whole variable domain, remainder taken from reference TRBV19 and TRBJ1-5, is DGGITQSPKYLFRKEGQNVTLSCEQNLNHDAMYWYRQDPGQGLRLIYYSQIVNDFQKGDIAEGYSVSREKKESFPLTVTSAQKNPTAFYLCASSIIPGQPQHFGDGTRLSIL.

The CDR3 loop is CAGGTGRGYTF. CDR3 nucleotide sequence: TGTGCCGGGGGGACAGGCCGCGGCTACACCTTC. This chain links TRBV30 with TRBJ1-2, with 8 positions matching TRBD1. The V gene's germline CDR1 is GTSNPN and CDR2 SVGIG (reference sequence). With 8 bases clipped from V and 8 bases from J, the junction kept 7 bases outside the gene matches. This CDR3 is 11 amino acids long.

CDR3 sequence: CAWSVRAWASGGRDEQFF. The CDR3 DNA is TGTGCCTGGAGTGTACGAGCTTGGGCTAGCGGGGGCCGGGATGAGCAGTTCTTC. The rearrangement joins TRBV30 to TRBJ2-1; 10 positions match TRBD2. The CDR3 consists of 18 residues. Per the germline V gene, CDR1 is GTSNPN and CDR2 is SVGIG (reference sequence). The V and J ends lost 0 bases and 8 bases, in that order; junction bases with no gene match: 16. Based on the CDR3 plus reference TRBV30 and TRBJ2-1, the full variable domain is SQTIHQWPATLVQPVGSPLSLECTVEGTSNPNLYWYRQAAGRGLQLLFYSVGIGQISSEVPQNLSASRPQDRQFILSSKKLLLSDSGFYLCAWSVRAWASGGRDEQFFGPGTRLTVL.

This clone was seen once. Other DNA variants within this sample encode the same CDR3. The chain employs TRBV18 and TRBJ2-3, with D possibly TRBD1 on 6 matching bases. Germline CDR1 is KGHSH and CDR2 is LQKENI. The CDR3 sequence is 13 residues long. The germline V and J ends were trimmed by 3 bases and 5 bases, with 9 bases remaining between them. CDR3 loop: CASSPNREDTQYF. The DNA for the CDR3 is TGTGCCAGCTCACCGAACAGGGAAGATACGCAGTATTTT.

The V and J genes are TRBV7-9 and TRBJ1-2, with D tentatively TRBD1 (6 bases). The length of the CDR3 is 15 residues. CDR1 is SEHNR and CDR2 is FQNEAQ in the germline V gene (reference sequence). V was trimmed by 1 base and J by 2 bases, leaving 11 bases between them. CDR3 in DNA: TGTGCCAGCAGCTTAGGTCAGGGGCTCAACTATGGCTACACCTTC. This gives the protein CASSLGQGLNYGYTF. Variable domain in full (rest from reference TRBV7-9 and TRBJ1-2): DTGVSQNPRHKITKRGQNVTFRCDPISEHNRLYWYRQTLGQGPEFLTYFQNEAQLEKSRLLSDRFSAERPKGSFSTLEIQRTEQGDSAMYLCASSLGQGLNYGYTFGSGTRLTVV.

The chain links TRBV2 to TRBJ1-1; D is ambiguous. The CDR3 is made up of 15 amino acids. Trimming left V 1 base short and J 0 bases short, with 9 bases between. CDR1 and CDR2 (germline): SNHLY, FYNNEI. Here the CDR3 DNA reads TGTGCCAGCAGTGAAGTTGGGTACATGAACACTGAAGCTTTCTTT. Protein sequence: CASSEVGYMNTEAFF.

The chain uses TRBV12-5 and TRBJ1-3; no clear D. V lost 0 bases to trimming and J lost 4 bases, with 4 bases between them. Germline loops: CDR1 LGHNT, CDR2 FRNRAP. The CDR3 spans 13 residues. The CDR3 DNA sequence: TGTGCTAGTGGTTTGGTCCTGGGAAACACCATATATTTT. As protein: CASGLVLGNTIYF. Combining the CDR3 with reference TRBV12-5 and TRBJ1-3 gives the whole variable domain DARVTQTPRHKVTEMGQEVTMRCQPILGHNTVFWYRQTMMQGLELLAYFRNRAPLDDSGMPKDRFSAEMPDATLATLKIQPSEPRDSAVYFCASGLVLGNTIYFGEGSWLTVV.

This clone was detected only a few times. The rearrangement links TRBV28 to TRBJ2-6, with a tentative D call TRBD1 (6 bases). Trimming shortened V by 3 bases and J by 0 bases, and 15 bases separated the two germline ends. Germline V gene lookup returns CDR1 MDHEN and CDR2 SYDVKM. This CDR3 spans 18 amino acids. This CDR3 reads CASSLWQGMGSGANVLTF. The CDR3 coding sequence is TGTGCCAGCAGTTTGTGGCAGGGGATGGGCTCTGGGGCCAACGTCCTGACTTTC.